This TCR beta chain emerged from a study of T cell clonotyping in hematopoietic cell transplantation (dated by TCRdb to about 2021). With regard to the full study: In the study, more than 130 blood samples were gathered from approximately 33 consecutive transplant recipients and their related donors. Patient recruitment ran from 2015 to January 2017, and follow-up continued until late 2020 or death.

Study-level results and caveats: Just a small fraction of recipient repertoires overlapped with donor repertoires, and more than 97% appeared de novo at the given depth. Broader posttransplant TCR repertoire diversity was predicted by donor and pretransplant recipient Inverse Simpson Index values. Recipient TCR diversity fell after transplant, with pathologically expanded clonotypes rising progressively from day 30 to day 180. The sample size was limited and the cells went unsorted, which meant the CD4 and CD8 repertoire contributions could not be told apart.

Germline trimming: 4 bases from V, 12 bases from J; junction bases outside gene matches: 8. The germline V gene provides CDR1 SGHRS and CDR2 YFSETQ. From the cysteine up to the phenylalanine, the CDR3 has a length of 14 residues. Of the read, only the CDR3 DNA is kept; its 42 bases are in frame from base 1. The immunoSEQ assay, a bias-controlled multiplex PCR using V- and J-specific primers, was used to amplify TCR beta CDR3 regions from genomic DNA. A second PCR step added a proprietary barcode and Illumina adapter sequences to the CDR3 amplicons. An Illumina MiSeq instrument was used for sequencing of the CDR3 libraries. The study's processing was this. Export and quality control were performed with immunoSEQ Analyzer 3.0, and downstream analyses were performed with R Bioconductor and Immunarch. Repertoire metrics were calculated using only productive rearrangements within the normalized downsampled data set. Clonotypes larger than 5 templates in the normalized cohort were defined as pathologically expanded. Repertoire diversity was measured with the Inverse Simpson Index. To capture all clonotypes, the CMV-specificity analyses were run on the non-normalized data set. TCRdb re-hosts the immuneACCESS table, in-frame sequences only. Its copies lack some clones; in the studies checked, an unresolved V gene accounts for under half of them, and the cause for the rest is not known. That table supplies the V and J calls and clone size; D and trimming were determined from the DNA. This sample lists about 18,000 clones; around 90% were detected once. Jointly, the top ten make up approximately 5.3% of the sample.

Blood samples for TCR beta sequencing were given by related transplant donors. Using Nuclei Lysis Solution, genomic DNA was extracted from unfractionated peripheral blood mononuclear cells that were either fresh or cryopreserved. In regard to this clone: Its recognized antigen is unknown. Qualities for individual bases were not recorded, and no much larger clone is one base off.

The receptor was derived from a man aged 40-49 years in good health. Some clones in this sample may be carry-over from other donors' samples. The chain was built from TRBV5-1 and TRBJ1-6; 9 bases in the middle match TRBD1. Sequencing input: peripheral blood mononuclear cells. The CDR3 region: CASSPGQGIQPLHF. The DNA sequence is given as TGCGCCAGCAGCCCGGGACAGGGAATTCAACCCCTCCACTTT.